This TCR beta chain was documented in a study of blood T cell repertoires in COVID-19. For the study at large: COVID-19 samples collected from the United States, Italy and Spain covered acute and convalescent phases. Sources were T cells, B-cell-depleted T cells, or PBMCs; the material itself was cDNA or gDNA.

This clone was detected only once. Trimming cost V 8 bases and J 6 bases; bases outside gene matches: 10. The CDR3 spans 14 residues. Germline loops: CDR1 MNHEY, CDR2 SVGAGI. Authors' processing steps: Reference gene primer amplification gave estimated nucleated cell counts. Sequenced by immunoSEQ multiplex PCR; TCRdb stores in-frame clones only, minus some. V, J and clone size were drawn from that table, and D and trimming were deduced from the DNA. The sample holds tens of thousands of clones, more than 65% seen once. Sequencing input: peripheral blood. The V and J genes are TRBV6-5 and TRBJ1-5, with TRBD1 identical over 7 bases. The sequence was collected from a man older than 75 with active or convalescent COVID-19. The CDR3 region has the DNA TGTGCCAGCCAGAACAGGGGTGGAATTCAGCCCCAGCATTTT. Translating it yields CASQNRGGIQPQHF.